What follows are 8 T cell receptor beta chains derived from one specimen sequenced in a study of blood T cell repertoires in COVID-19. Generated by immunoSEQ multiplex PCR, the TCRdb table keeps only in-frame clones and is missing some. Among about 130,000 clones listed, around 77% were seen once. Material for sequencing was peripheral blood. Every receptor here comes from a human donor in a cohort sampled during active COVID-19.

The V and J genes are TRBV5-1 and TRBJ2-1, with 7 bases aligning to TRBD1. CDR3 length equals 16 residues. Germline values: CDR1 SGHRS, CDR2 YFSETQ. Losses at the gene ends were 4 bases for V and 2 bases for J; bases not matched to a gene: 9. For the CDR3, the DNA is TGCGCCAGCAGCCCCGATGGACAGGTTACCTACAATGAGCAGTTCTTC. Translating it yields CASSPDGQVTYNEQFF.

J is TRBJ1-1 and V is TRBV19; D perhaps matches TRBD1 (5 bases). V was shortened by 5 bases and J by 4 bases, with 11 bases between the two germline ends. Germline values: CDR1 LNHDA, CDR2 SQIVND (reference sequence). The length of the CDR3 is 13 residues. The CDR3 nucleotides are TGTGCCAGTAGTTTCGTTCAGGGCACTGAAGCTTTCTTT. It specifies CASSFVQGTEAFF.

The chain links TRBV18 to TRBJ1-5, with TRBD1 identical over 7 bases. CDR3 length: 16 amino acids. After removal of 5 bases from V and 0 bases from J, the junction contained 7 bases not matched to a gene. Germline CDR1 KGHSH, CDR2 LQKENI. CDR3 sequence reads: CASSSTGDNSNQPQHF. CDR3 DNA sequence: TGTGCCAGCTCATCCACAGGGGACAATAGCAATCAGCCCCAGCATTTT.

CDR3 region: CASSWGQGDGYTF. DNA for the CDR3: TGCGCCAGCAGCTGGGGACAGGGTGACGGCTACACCTTC. The chain joins TRBV5-1 to TRBJ1-2; 9 positions agree with TRBD1. Germline CDR1 SGHRS, CDR2 YFSETQ. The CDR3 has 13 residues. With 3 bases clipped from V and 8 bases from J, the junction kept 5 bases outside the gene matches.

The CDR3 loop is CASSDYRGFLRNQPQHF. The CDR3 coding sequence is TGTGCCAGCAGTGATTACAGGGGATTCTTGCGCAATCAGCCCCAGCATTTT. The chain combines TRBV6-1 with TRBJ1-5, with 7 bases aligning to TRBD1. Trimming removed 3 bases from V and 2 bases from J; junction bases left unmatched: 10. In germline, CDR1 is MNHNS, CDR2 SASEGT. CDR3 length equals 17 residues.

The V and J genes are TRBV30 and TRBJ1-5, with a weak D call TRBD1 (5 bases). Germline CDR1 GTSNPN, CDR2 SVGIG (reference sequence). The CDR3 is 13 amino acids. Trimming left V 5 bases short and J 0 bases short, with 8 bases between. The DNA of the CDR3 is TGTGCCTGGCAGGGCGGTAGCAATCAGCCCCAGCATTTT. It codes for CAWQGGSNQPQHF.

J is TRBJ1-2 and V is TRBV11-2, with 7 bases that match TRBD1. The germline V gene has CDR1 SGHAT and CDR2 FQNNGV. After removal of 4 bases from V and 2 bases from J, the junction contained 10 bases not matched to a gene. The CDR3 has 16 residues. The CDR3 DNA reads TGTGCCAGCAGCTCCTGGGGGACAGCCTTCAACTATGGCTACACCTTC. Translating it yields CASSSWGTAFNYGYTF.

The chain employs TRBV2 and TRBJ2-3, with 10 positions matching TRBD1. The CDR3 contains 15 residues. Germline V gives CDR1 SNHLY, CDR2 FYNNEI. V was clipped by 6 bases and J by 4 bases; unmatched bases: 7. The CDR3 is CASSGDRGFADTQYF. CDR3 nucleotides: TGTGCCAGCAGCGGGGACAGGGGTTTCGCAGATACGCAGTATTTT.